Described below is a single T cell receptor beta chain sequence and its context. This sample is part of a study of cytomegalovirus exposure and HLA in healthy donors. Germline V gene sequence: CDR1 SGHTA, CDR2 FQGTGA. The CDR3 consists of 15 residues. Germline trimming cut 0 bases from V and 7 bases from J; bases unmatched to any gene: 1. The PCR had 60 Vbeta and 13 Jbeta primers. Only in-frame clones appear in the TCRdb table, and some are missing; sequencing was by immunoSEQ multiplex PCR. The sample has 150,000 or so clones; about three quarters are singletons. The sequence came from a male donor in good health and CMV-seronegative. The material sequenced was PBMCs. This chain joins TRBV7-3 and TRBJ2-1, with TRBD2 matching 12 bases. CDR3 DNA sequence: TGTGCCAGCAGCTTAACGGGGACTAGCGGGAATGAGCAGTTCTTC. Amino acids: CASSLTGTSGNEQFF.